The present T cell receptor beta chain was sequenced within a study of blood T cell repertoires in COVID-19. Germline CDR1 ENHRY, CDR2 SYGVKD. V lost 3 bases to trimming and J lost 3 bases, with 9 bases between them. The CDR3 runs 14 residues. TCRdb's copy holds only in-frame clones and misses some; the assay was immunoSEQ multiplex PCR. The top ten hold 10% to 15% of the sample, which has roughly 100,000 clones, approximately 84% seen once. The sample was peripheral blood. This clonotype was obtained from a human donor in a cohort sampled during active or convalescent COVID-19. V gene TRBV10-3 combines with J gene TRBJ1-5; D is perhaps TRBD1 (5 bases). This CDR3 is CAISDRASNQPQHF. The CDR3 bases are TGTGCCATCAGTGACAGGGCCTCCAATCAGCCCCAGCATTTT.